These 22 T cell receptor beta chains originate from one sample sequenced in a study of T cell responses to AZD1222 COVID-19 vaccine. Libraries were prepared by immunoSEQ multiplex PCR; TCRdb keeps only in-frame clonotypes and omits some of them. There are about 120,000 clones in the sample; nearly 90% occur only once, and approximately 4.8% lies in the top ten. Source: peripheral blood, taken on day 0 of AZD1222 vaccination. These receptors were obtained from an adult in good health.

The rearrangement joins TRBV21-1 to TRBJ2-2; TRBD1 is the table's D call, not checked against the DNA. TRBV21-1 is a pseudogene locus. This CDR3 spans 16 amino acids. This chain's CDR3 is CASSKAGQGSTGELFF. In DNA form, the CDR3 reads TGTGCCAGCAGCAAAGCGGGACAGGGAAGCACCGGGGAGCTGTTTTTT.

The rearrangement uses TRBV7-2 and TRBJ2-3, with 10 bases lining up with TRBD2. CDR1 is SGHTA, CDR2 FQGNSA, per germline. The ends lost 9 bases at V and 5 bases at J; junction bases unmatched: 2. This CDR3 spans 12 amino acids. The CDR3 region is CASSGGRDTQYF. The CDR3 region has the DNA TGTGCCAGTAGCGGGGGGAGAGATACGCAGTATTTT.

Turning to this clone: In the same sample, other DNA sequences code for this CDR3. The chain carries TRBV24-1 and TRBJ1-1; unclear D gene. Deletions cut 4 bases from V and 0 bases from J, with 5 bases between. Germline V gives CDR1 KGHDR, CDR2 SFDVKD. This CDR3 has 13 residues. CDR3 protein: CATSEGLNTEAFF. In nucleotides, the CDR3 is TGTGCCACCAGTGAGGGATTGAACACTGAAGCTTTCTTT.

The rearrangement uses TRBV28 and TRBJ1-2; possible D gene TRBD1, 6 bases. V shed 6 bases and J shed 5 bases, with 22 bases lying between them. Looked up from germline, CDR1 is MDHEN and CDR2 is SYDVKM. The CDR3 extends over 16 amino acids. The CDR3 DNA is TGTGCCAGCAGCGAAAGCCAACCCGGGACACCATATGGCTACACCTTC. Translation: CASSESQPGTPYGYTF.

This chain connects TRBV19 to TRBJ1-5; 8 bases are a match to TRBD1. V trimming: 6 bases; J trimming: 1 base; junction bases outside the gene matches: 8. The CDR3 consists of 16 residues. Germline V CDR1 and CDR2: LNHDA, SQIVND (reference sequence). The CDR3 loop reads CASSSLQGASNQPQHF. The CDR3 DNA reads TGTGCCAGTAGCTCACTTCAGGGGGCCAGCAATCAGCCCCAGCATTTT.

The chain carries TRBV3-1 (or the pseudogene TRBV3-2) and TRBJ2-7; the D is unclear. The germline V and J ends were trimmed by 1 base and 9 bases, with 10 bases remaining between them. Germline-derived CDR1 and CDR2 are LGHDT and YNNKEL (reference sequence). CDR3 length: 12 amino acids. The CDR3 coding sequence is TGTGCCAGCAGCCAAGGTCTATATAGGCAGTACTTC. Translated, it gives CASSQGLYRQYF.

The chain is built from TRBV7-9 and TRBJ1-4; the D gene is possibly TRBD1 (5 bases). The CDR3 contains 14 residues. Germline V gene sequence: CDR1 SEHNR, CDR2 FQNEAQ (reference sequence). V lost 6 bases to trimming and J lost 1 base, with 9 bases between them. CDR3 nucleotide sequence: TGTGCCAGCAGGATAGACAGAACTAATGAAAAACTGTTTTTT. Translating it yields CASRIDRTNEKLFF. Full variable domain (missing parts from reference TRBV7-9 and TRBJ1-4): DTGVSQNPRHKITKRGQNVTFRCDPISEHNRLYWYRQTLGQGPEFLTYFQNEAQLEKSRLLSDRFSAERPKGSFSTLEIQRTEQGDSAMYLCASRIDRTNEKLFFGSGTQLSVL.

This chain uses TRBV7-7 with TRBJ2-6; possibly TRBD2 for D (6 bases). The CDR3 extends over 17 amino acids. With 4 bases removed from V and 0 bases from J, the gap between germline ends came to 13 bases. Germline V gene data show CDR1 as SSHAT and CDR2 as FNYEAQ (reference sequence). This chain's CDR3 is CASSSRPGDSGANVLTF. In DNA, the CDR3 is TGTGCCAGCAGCTCCCGGCCGGGGGACTCTGGGGCCAACGTCCTGACTTTC.

This chain connects TRBV9 to TRBJ1-1, with unresolved D. The CDR3 has 11 amino acids. The germline V and J ends were trimmed by 3 bases and 6 bases, with 6 bases remaining between them. CDR1 is SGDLS, CDR2 YYNGEE, per germline. CDR3 sequence reads: CASSARPEAFF. The CDR3 nucleotides are TGTGCCAGCAGCGCCCGGCCTGAAGCTTTCTTT.

The CDR3 nucleotides are TGTGCCAGCAGTTTTTCGGCGACGTTTCAGCCCCAGCATTTT. Its protein is CASSFSATFQPQHF. V usage is TRBV28 and J usage is TRBJ1-5, with unresolved D. V was trimmed by 3 bases and J by 6 bases, leaving 12 bases between them. Germline CDR1 reads MDHEN; CDR2 reads SYDVKM. The CDR3 has 14 residues.

V is TRBV19 and J is TRBJ2-3; 7 bases fit TRBD1. V was clipped by 7 bases and J by 3 bases; unmatched bases: 19. CDR3 length: 18 residues. Germline loops: CDR1 LNHDA, CDR2 SQIVND (reference sequence). CDR3 sequence: CASNPGQTVPTRTDTQYF. The CDR3, as DNA: TGTGCCAGTAACCCGGGACAGACGGTTCCCACCAGGACAGATACGCAGTATTTT.

CDR3 in DNA: TGTGCCATCAGTGAAGGACTAGCGGACACAGATACGCAGTATTTT. Its protein product is CAISEGLADTDTQYF. The V gene is TRBV10-3, the J gene TRBJ2-3; 10 bases align to TRBD2. CDR3 length equals 15 residues. Trimming removed 3 bases from V and 2 bases from J; junction bases left unmatched: 2. Germline V CDR1 and CDR2: ENHRY, SYGVKD.

The CDR3 reads CASLQREFGDVQYF. The CDR3, as DNA: TGCGCCAGTCTCCAGCGGGAGTTTGGTGATGTGCAGTACTTC. J is TRBJ2-7 and V is TRBV10-2; 8 nucleotides agree with TRBD2. Unmatched junction bases numbered 16, after V lost 9 bases and J lost 9 bases. The CDR3 has 14 residues. Germline lookup yields CDR1 WSHSY and CDR2 SAAADI.

The chain has TRBV7-8 and TRBJ1-6; TRBD1 might be the D (5 bases). The CDR3 is made up of 15 amino acids. Germline lookup yields CDR1 SGHVS and CDR2 FQNEAQ. Trimming removed 1 base from V and 7 bases from J, with 11 bases in between. This chain's CDR3 is CASSLVAGSNSPLHF. DNA of the CDR3: TGTGCCAGCAGCTTAGTCGCAGGGTCGAATTCACCCCTCCACTTT.

The DNA of the CDR3 is TGTGCCAGCAGCCAGGGGGGGCGCGAAAAACTGTTTTTT. This encodes CASSQGGREKLFF. The rearrangement uses TRBV3-1 (or the pseudogene TRBV3-2) and TRBJ1-4, with a weak D call TRBD1 (6 bases). CDR1 LGHDT and CDR2 YNNKEL come from the germline V gene (reference sequence). The CDR3 runs 13 residues. Trimming took off 3 bases at V and 8 bases at J, with 10 bases between the two ends.

This chain uses TRBV13 with TRBJ1-4; unclear D gene. CDR3 size: 14 residues. Germline-derived CDR1 and CDR2 are PRHDT and FYEKMQ (reference sequence). The V end was cut by 5 bases, the J end by 8 bases, with 15 bases between. CDR3 coding DNA: TGTGCCAGCAGCCGCCCGCCCTATCGGGAAAAACTGTTTTTT. It translates to CASSRPPYREKLFF.

This rearrangement joins TRBV27 to TRBJ2-3; 10 bases match TRBD2. Germline CDR1 and CDR2: MNHEY and SMNVEV (reference sequence). J gave up 3 bases and V 6 bases, and 0 bases lay outside the gene matches. The CDR3 contains 13 residues. CDR3 coding DNA: TGTGCCAGCAGGACTAGCGGGACAGATACGCAGTATTTT. Residues: CASRTSGTDTQYF.

The chain joins TRBV2 to TRBJ1-1; 7 bases are shared with TRBD1. The V gene's germline CDR1 is SNHLY and CDR2 FYNNEI. The V and J ends lost 6 bases and 1 base, in that order; junction bases with no gene match: 8. This CDR3 spans 15 amino acids. The CDR3, as DNA: TGTGCCAGCAGGTACAGGGGCGAGCGGAACACTGAAGCTTTCTTT. Translation: CASRYRGERNTEAFF.

The rearrangement joins TRBV9 to TRBJ2-6; D gene ambiguous. The CDR3 loop spans 17 amino acids. Trimming removed 2 bases at V and 4 bases at J, with 16 bases between. Per germline, CDR1 SGDLS and CDR2 YYNGEE. The CDR3 DNA reads TGTGCCAGCAGCGTTCCCCCTCCCTCCTCGGGGGCCAACGTCCTGACTTTC. Amino acid sequence: CASSVPPPSSGANVLTF.

Written as DNA, the CDR3 is TGTGCCAGCAGCTCGACAGGGAGTAGTGAAGCTTTCTTT. Translating gives CASSSTGSSEAFF. The chain employs TRBV7-6 and TRBJ1-1; the match to TRBD1 covers 7 bases. J gave up 7 bases and V 4 bases, and 6 bases lay outside the gene matches. The germline V gene encodes CDR1 SGHVS and CDR2 FNYEAQ. There are 13 residues in the CDR3.

The V and J genes are TRBV2 and TRBJ2-7, with a possible D match to TRBD2 (5 bases). V was shortened by 6 bases and J by 7 bases, with 16 bases between the two germline ends. This CDR3 is 13 amino acids long. Germline V lookup: CDR1 SNHLY, CDR2 FYNNEI. The CDR3 nucleotides read TGTGCCAGCAGCCTTGGACCGTCGGGGGAGCAGTACTTC. It is translated as CASSLGPSGEQYF. Combining the CDR3 with reference TRBV2 and TRBJ2-7 gives the whole variable domain EPEVTQTPSHQVTQMGQEVILRCVPISNHLYFYWYRQILGQKVEFLVSFYNNEISEKSEIFDDQFSVERPDGSNFTLKIRSTKLEDSAMYFCASSLGPSGEQYFGPGTRLTVT.

The rearrangement joins TRBV6-1 to TRBJ2-7; D remains unclear. V lost 3 bases to trimming and J lost 3 bases, with 12 bases between them. This CDR3 spans 14 amino acids. The germline V gene encodes CDR1 MNHNS and CDR2 SASEGT. This chain's CDR3 is CASSDPGRLYEQYF. CDR3 DNA: TGTGCCAGCAGTGATCCGGGCCGACTCTACGAGCAGTACTTC.